Included here is one TCR beta chain sequence, with context. Antigen specificity is unknown. CDR3 size: 15 residues. V lost 0 bases to trimming and J lost 6 bases, with 12 bases between them. In germline, CDR1 is SGHRS, CDR2 YFSETQ. Every bulk PBMC sample received the same 350 ng of DNA. Sequenced by immunoSEQ multiplex PCR; TCRdb stores in-frame clones only, minus some. The sample contains tens of thousands of clones, around 88% of which appear only once. The sample's time point: pre-treatment baseline. These data are taken from a study of blood T cell dynamics during melanoma immunotherapy. Study-wide points: Disease-control patients' PBMC repertoires became either more clonal or more diverse at W3.

The sequence was collected from a human donor with melanoma. This rearrangement joins TRBV5-1 to TRBJ2-2, with D perhaps assigned TRBD1 or TRBD2 (6 bases each). The input for sequencing was blood, taken from a patient treated with checkpoint blockade. The CDR3 region has the DNA TGCGCCAGCAGCTTGGAGTCAGGGGAGGCCGGGGAGCTGTTTTTT. It yields the protein CASSLESGEAGELFF.